This entry is about one T cell receptor beta chain. Its antigen is undetermined. Collection occurred without any documented infections or immune events in donors. The data are from a study of identifying expanded T cells in peripheral blood. The study's findings and limits: Clone count variance between approximately two-week samples rose with total template count. Technical replicates showed around 1.3 changed clones; approximately 2 weeks about 16; four weeks 19.

Trimming left V 2 bases short and J 2 bases short, with 16 bases between. There are 17 residues in the CDR3. Germline V gene data show CDR1 as MNHNS and CDR2 as SASEGT. Here immunoSEQ multiplex PCR was the method, and the copy in TCRdb shows in-frame clones only, minus some. This sample yields tens of thousands of clones, of which approximately 86% are seen a single time; 14% belongs to the top ten. V is TRBV6-1 and J is TRBJ1-5; D is possibly TRBD1 (6 bases). The receptor was isolated from a person aged 18 to 70 in good health. Sequenced sample: blood. CDR3 region: CASSEHGGPGRNQPQHF. For the CDR3, the DNA is TGTGCCAGCAGTGAACACGGGGGCCCAGGACGCAATCAGCCCCAGCATTTT.